What follows describes a single T cell receptor beta chain. Its cognate antigen is unknown. The CDR3 runs to 16 residues. V trimming: 0 bases; J trimming: 4 bases; junction bases outside the gene matches: 7. Per the germline V gene, CDR1 is SGHDT and CDR2 is YYEEEE. Measured with immunoSEQ multiplex PCR; TCRdb has only the in-frame clones, and not every one. The sample includes 750,000 to 1,000,000 clones, around 92% seen only once; the top ten take approximately 25%. CD45RO-negative, CCR7-selected cells formed the naive CD8 fraction, which excluded terminally differentiated effector memory CD45RA+ cells. Those who donated, Caucasian adults without exception, all lived in Nashville, Tennessee. The data were taken from a study of shared clonotypes between healthy human individuals. Study-wide background: Sampling drew on donors who were a couple of women and a few men aged 18 to 49. General study findings and limits: Unshared clonotypes carried lower generation probabilities than those common to all four donors. When naive CD4 clonotypes were compared across several donors, about 4.9% were shared.

The sequenced sample was naive CD8+ T cells sorted from blood. This rearrangement joins TRBV5-6 to TRBJ2-1; 7 bases are a match to TRBD2. The sequence derives from a man aged 25-45 years in good health. The CDR3 spells CASSLARGSGYNEQFF. The CDR3 nucleotides are TGTGCCAGCAGCTTGGCCCGCGGGAGTGGGTACAATGAGCAGTTCTTC.